This TCR beta chain emerged from a study of blood T cell repertoires in COVID-19 (dated by TCRdb to 2019 to 2021). Turning to the overall study: Samples covering the acute and convalescent phases of COVID-19 were provided by collaborators in the United States, Italy and Spain. The prospective study material was composed of cDNA or gDNA derived from T cells, B-cell-depleted T cells, or PBMCs. Subjects who had been exposed to COVID-19, were actively infected with it, or had recovered from it provided the deeply sampled blood TCRbeta repertoires that made up the dataset. The repertoires were released in a freely available public database intended as a resource for research on the immune response to SARS-CoV-2. The samples were drawn from the first 160 participants of the ongoing ImmuneRACE study and from 950 to 1,500 subjects provided by 6 global collaborators. Sample metadata almost always included a de-identified subject ID, COVID-19 status, age in years and sex. Where available, HLA class I and class II types were taken from metadata supplied by the sample provider and were not determined by assay-based typing. The paper as a whole reports these results and caveats: Clinical and demographic metadata were provided uncurated, with the amount varying by source and participant.

Sequences LGHDT (CDR1) and YNNKEL (CDR2) are obtained from the germline V gene (reference sequence). The CDR3 runs 15 amino acids, cysteine and phenylalanine included. Only the CDR3 part of the read is kept: 45 bases, read in frame from the first base. At the junction V is shortened by 7 bases and J by 2 bases, with 16 bases in between. Each collaborating institution followed its own protocols to collect whole blood in K2EDTA tubes. For TCRbeta analysis, collaborator samples were shipped as frozen whole blood, as isolated PBMCs, or as DNA extracted from either sample type. The immunoSEQ Assay, a bias-controlled multiplex PCR, was used to amplify TCRbeta CDR3 regions from genomic DNA. From the authors' description of their analysis: The number of nucleated cells in each sample was estimated from the amplification of reference gene primers within the assay. To quantify the absolute abundance of each unique TCRbeta CDR3 rearrangement, sequence reads were collapsed and filtered. For each sample, productive Simpson clonality was calculated as the square root of Simpson's diversity index across productive rearrangements. Drawn from immuneACCESS, this table holds only the in-frame rearrangements with V and J called that TCRdb kept. Clones are partly lost; checked studies trace under half to an unresolved V gene and leave the rest unexplained. The V and J calls and clone size come from that table; D and trimming were worked out from the DNA. The table for this sample lists 64,000 or so clones; approximately 86% of them were counted only once. The leading ten clones occupy approximately 1.2% of the sample.

Note on this clone: Its antigen is still unknown. The sample holds no much larger clone one base away, and base qualities are not on file.

Sample: peripheral blood. The receptor was isolated from a man in his forties with acute or convalescent COVID-19. The chain couples TRBV3-1 (or the pseudogene TRBV3-2) to TRBJ2-3; no D segment can be confidently identified. The CDR3 here reads CASTPRGVATDTQYF. Here is the DNA: TGTGCCAGCACCCCAAGAGGAGTTGCCACAGATACGCAGTATTTT.